Listed below are T cell receptor beta chains from one sample, sequenced in a study of shared clonotypes between healthy human individuals. The table came from immunoSEQ multiplex PCR; TCRdb's copy has only in-frame clones and leaves some out. Counted here are about 2.3 million clones, 80% to 95% occurring once; the ten biggest clones make up 0.39%. The material sequenced was naive CD4+ T cells from PBMCs. These receptors all stem from a young man in good health. Some clones in this sample may be carry-over from other donors' samples. The CDR3 runs from the conserved cysteine through the conserved F or W. The order of the fields is D gene, clone size, J gene, V gene, CDR3 DNA, CDR3 protein. A D gene is named only where the DNA matches it firmly. Clone size is shown for a subset of rows, as once, few, many or a class of expanded clone.

D gene: TRBD1
clone size: -
J gene: TRBJ1-4
V gene: TRBV11-2
CDR3 DNA: TGTGCCAGCAGCCGGGGACAGGGTAGTGAAAAACTGTTTTTT
CDR3 protein: CASSRGQGSEKLFF

D gene: -
clone size: -
J gene: TRBJ1-2
V gene: TRBV6-5
CDR3 DNA: TGTGCCAGCAGTTCCCAGGGGTACTATGGCTACACCTTC
CDR3 protein: CASSSQGYYGYTF

D gene: -
clone size: -
J gene: TRBJ1-2
V gene: TRBV30
CDR3 DNA: TGTGCCTGCGGGTCTTACTATGGCTACACCTTC
CDR3 protein: CACGSYYGYTF

D gene: TRBD1
clone size: -
J gene: TRBJ1-1
V gene: TRBV19
CDR3 DNA: TGTGCCAGCAGGGACAGGGGGCTGGTCTACACTGAAGCTTTCTTT
CDR3 protein: CASRDRGLVYTEAFF

D gene: -
clone size: -
J gene: TRBJ2-3
V gene: TRBV4-1
CDR3 DNA: TGCGCCAGCAGCCAAGACCGACGACTCACAGATACGCAGTATTTT
CDR3 protein: CASSQDRRLTDTQYF

D gene: -
clone size: -
J gene: TRBJ1-1
V gene: TRBV27
CDR3 DNA: TGTGCCAGCAAGGGTAGGGGCCTGAACACTGAAGCTTTCTTT
CDR3 protein: CASKGRGLNTEAFF

D gene: -
clone size: -
J gene: TRBJ2-7
V gene: TRBV19
CDR3 DNA: TGTGCCAGTAGTCCAACCGGGGGATCCTACGAGCAGTACTTC
CDR3 protein: CASSPTGGSYEQYF

D gene: -
clone size: once
J gene: TRBJ2-1
V gene: TRBV7-9
CDR3 DNA: TGTGCCAGCAGCTTAGTATCCCTAGCGGAGCAGTTCTTC
CDR3 protein: CASSLVSLAEQFF

D gene: -
clone size: -
J gene: TRBJ1-3
V gene: TRBV5-4
CDR3 DNA: TGTGCCAGCAGCGTCGGAGGGGGGAGTGGAAACACCATATATTTT
CDR3 protein: CASSVGGGSGNTIYF

D gene: -
clone size: -
J gene: TRBJ2-3
V gene: TRBV7-3
CDR3 DNA: TGTGCCAGCAGCTCACCTGGGGCGGGAACGCAGTATTTT
CDR3 protein: CASSSPGAGTQYF

D gene: TRBD1
clone size: once
J gene: TRBJ2-5
V gene: TRBV7-6
CDR3 DNA: TGTGCCAGCAGCTCCGGGACAGTGGGGACCCAGTACTTC
CDR3 protein: CASSSGTVGTQYF

D gene: -
clone size: -
J gene: TRBJ2-5
V gene: TRBV11-3
CDR3 DNA: TGTGCCAGCAGTTATGGAGGTCGGGAGACCCAGTACTTC
CDR3 protein: CASSYGGRETQYF

D gene: TRBD2
clone size: -
J gene: TRBJ2-1
V gene: TRBV6-5
CDR3 DNA: TGTGCCAGCAGTTACACAGCGGGGTACGCCAATGAGCAGTTCTTC
CDR3 protein: CASSYTAGYANEQFF

D gene: TRBD2
clone size: -
J gene: TRBJ2-3
V gene: TRBV6-1
CDR3 DNA: TGTGCCAGCAGTGGTCAGCTAGCGGGAGTAGTAGATACGCAGTATTTT
CDR3 protein: CASSGQLAGVVDTQYF

D gene: -
clone size: -
J gene: TRBJ2-5
V gene: TRBV30
CDR3 DNA: TGTGCCTGGAGACGGGGGGCGATAAGAGTAGAGACCCAGTACTTC
CDR3 protein: CAWRRGAIRVETQYF

D gene: TRBD2
clone size: -
J gene: TRBJ2-3
V gene: TRBV5-1
CDR3 DNA: TGCGCCAGCAAGGGACTAGCGCATGCAGATACGCAGTATTTT
CDR3 protein: CASKGLAHADTQYF

D gene: -
clone size: -
J gene: TRBJ1-2
V gene: TRBV7-2
CDR3 DNA: TGTGCCAGCAGCCTAACAGGGTACCAGGGCTACACCTTC
CDR3 protein: CASSLTGYQGYTF

D gene: -
clone size: -
J gene: TRBJ1-1
V gene: TRBV19
CDR3 DNA: TGTGCCAGTAGTGTGGGACCGCCGAACACTGAAGCTTTCTTT
CDR3 protein: CASSVGPPNTEAFF

D gene: -
clone size: -
J gene: TRBJ1-4
V gene: TRBV18
CDR3 DNA: TGTGCCAGCTCACCGCGACAGGAGACTAATGAAAAACTGTTTTTT
CDR3 protein: CASSPRQETNEKLFF

D gene: TRBD2
clone size: -
J gene: TRBJ2-1
V gene: TRBV18
CDR3 DNA: TGTGCCAGCTCAACGGGACTAAACCTGGAGGATGAGCAGTTCTTC
CDR3 protein: CASSTGLNLEDEQFF

D gene: -
clone size: -
J gene: TRBJ1-2
V gene: TRBV5-1
CDR3 DNA: TGCGCCAGCAGCTTGGATCTAGCAGCAAACTATGGCTACACCTTC
CDR3 protein: CASSLDLAANYGYTF

D gene: -
clone size: -
J gene: TRBJ2-1
V gene: TRBV28
CDR3 DNA: TGTGCCATCCAACGACACTACCTTGGTGATGAGCAGTTCTTC
CDR3 protein: CAIQRHYLGDEQFF

D gene: TRBD1
clone size: -
J gene: TRBJ2-3
V gene: TRBV11-2
CDR3 DNA: TGTGCCAGCAGCTCATCGTATCTGGACAGGGGCGATACGCAGTATTTT
CDR3 protein: CASSSSYLDRGDTQYF

D gene: -
clone size: -
J gene: TRBJ2-2
V gene: TRBV5-1
CDR3 DNA: TGCGCCAGCAGCCTTGCGAAGGGCGTCACCGGGGAGCTGTTTTTT
CDR3 protein: CASSLAKGVTGELFF

D gene: TRBD1
clone size: -
J gene: TRBJ1-1
V gene: TRBV19
CDR3 DNA: TGTGCCAGTAGTCCCCGGACAGGGACCCTCTTGAACACTGAAGCTTTCTTT
CDR3 protein: CASSPRTGTLLNTEAFF

D gene: -
clone size: -
J gene: TRBJ2-7
V gene: TRBV6-5
CDR3 DNA: TGTGCCAGCAGTATACTAGCCCCCGCCTACGAGCAGTACTTC
CDR3 protein: CASSILAPAYEQYF

D gene: -
clone size: once
J gene: TRBJ1-2
V gene: TRBV2
CDR3 DNA: TGTGCCAGCAGTGCCCAGGGCGCAGGGAACTATGGCTACACCTTC
CDR3 protein: CASSAQGAGNYGYTF

D gene: -
clone size: -
J gene: TRBJ2-7
V gene: TRBV19
CDR3 DNA: TGTGCCAGTAGTATACAGGGACTCCCAATGTACGAGCAGTACTTC
CDR3 protein: CASSIQGLPMYEQYF

D gene: -
clone size: -
J gene: TRBJ1-2
V gene: TRBV6-4
CDR3 DNA: TGTGCCAGCAGTGAGCCAGGGAGTCAGTATGGCTACACCTTC
CDR3 protein: CASSEPGSQYGYTF

D gene: TRBD2
clone size: -
J gene: TRBJ2-1
V gene: TRBV4-2
CDR3 DNA: TGTGCCAGCAGCCGGACTAGCGGGACCTACAATGAGCAGTTCTTC
CDR3 protein: CASSRTSGTYNEQFF

D gene: -
clone size: -
J gene: TRBJ1-2
V gene: TRBV18
CDR3 DNA: TGTGCCAGCTCACCTTCGAGGGAGGATGGCTACACCTTC
CDR3 protein: CASSPSREDGYTF

D gene: -
clone size: once
J gene: TRBJ2-7
V gene: TRBV15
CDR3 DNA: TGTGCCACCAGCAGACACCCCGGTAAGGCACACTCCTACGAGCAGTACTTC
CDR3 protein: CATSRHPGKAHSYEQYF

D gene: -
clone size: -
J gene: TRBJ1-1
V gene: TRBV6-1
CDR3 DNA: TGTGCCAGCAGGCCCCCCCAAGGCACTGAAGCTTTCTTT
CDR3 protein: CASRPPQGTEAFF

D gene: -
clone size: -
J gene: TRBJ2-1
V gene: TRBV11-2
CDR3 DNA: TGTGCCAGCAGCTACGGGACTCCTTCCTACAATGAGCAGTTCTTC
CDR3 protein: CASSYGTPSYNEQFF

D gene: -
clone size: -
J gene: TRBJ1-1
V gene: TRBV28
CDR3 DNA: TGTGCCAGCAGTTTATATCCAGGGCGAAAGAACACTGAAGCTTTCTTT
CDR3 protein: CASSLYPGRKNTEAFF

D gene: -
clone size: -
J gene: TRBJ1-1
V gene: TRBV9
CDR3 DNA: TGTGCCAGCAGCGTAGAATCAGGGGCGAAAGCTTTCTTT
CDR3 protein: CASSVESGAKAFF

D gene: -
clone size: once
J gene: TRBJ1-1
V gene: TRBV27
CDR3 DNA: TGTGCCAGCAGCCCCACGAGGACTGAAGCTTTCTTT
CDR3 protein: CASSPTRTEAFF

D gene: TRBD2
clone size: -
J gene: TRBJ2-1
V gene: TRBV7-7
CDR3 DNA: TGTGCCAGCAGCCATGGGACTAGCGGGGTTTTTGAGCAGTTCTTC
CDR3 protein: CASSHGTSGVFEQFF

D gene: -
clone size: -
J gene: TRBJ1-3
V gene: TRBV5-4
CDR3 DNA: TGTGCCAGCAGCTTGGAAGGGTTCGGAAACACCATATATTTT
CDR3 protein: CASSLEGFGNTIYF

D gene: TRBD2
clone size: -
J gene: TRBJ2-1
V gene: TRBV6-5
CDR3 DNA: TGTGCCAGCACCCCACCAGGGAGGGCCCACAATGAGCAGTTCTTC
CDR3 protein: CASTPPGRAHNEQFF

D gene: TRBD1
clone size: once
J gene: TRBJ1-2
V gene: TRBV4-1
CDR3 DNA: TGCGCCAGCAGCCAAGGGGCCCGGACAGGGGCGGCCTATGGCTACACCTTC
CDR3 protein: CASSQGARTGAAYGYTF

D gene: TRBD2
clone size: -
J gene: TRBJ2-1
V gene: TRBV7-2
CDR3 DNA: TGTGCCAGCAGAACACTAGCGGGAGGGCCTAGTCGGCAGTTCTTC
CDR3 protein: CASRTLAGGPSRQFF

D gene: TRBD1
clone size: -
J gene: TRBJ1-1
V gene: TRBV28
CDR3 DNA: TGTGCCACCCTTAATGGGTGGACAGGGGGCCCCATGAACACTGAAGCTTTCTTT
CDR3 protein: CATLNGWTGGPMNTEAFF

D gene: -
clone size: -
J gene: TRBJ2-5
V gene: TRBV5-1
CDR3 DNA: TGCGCCAGCAGCTTAGGGCAGAGCCAAGAGACCCAGTACTTC
CDR3 protein: CASSLGQSQETQYF

D gene: TRBD1
clone size: -
J gene: TRBJ2-3
V gene: TRBV10-1
CDR3 DNA: TGCGCCAGCAGTGAGTCGGGGACAGGATCTCGCACAGATACGCAGTATTTT
CDR3 protein: CASSESGTGSRTDTQYF

D gene: TRBD2
clone size: -
J gene: TRBJ2-1
V gene: TRBV28
CDR3 DNA: TGTGCCAGCAGTTCTGCCGGGACTATAAAGTTCTTC
CDR3 protein: CASSSAGTIKFF

D gene: TRBD2
clone size: -
J gene: TRBJ2-7
V gene: TRBV4-1
CDR3 DNA: TGCGCCAGCAGCCAAGAATCCAGCGGGATCTACGAGCAGTACTTC
CDR3 protein: CASSQESSGIYEQYF

D gene: TRBD2
clone size: -
J gene: TRBJ2-3
V gene: TRBV7-9
CDR3 DNA: TGTGCCAGCAGCTCCGGACTAGCGGTTTTCACAGATACGCAGTATTTT
CDR3 protein: CASSSGLAVFTDTQYF

D gene: -
clone size: -
J gene: TRBJ2-5
V gene: TRBV2
CDR3 DNA: TGTGCCAGCAGTGGGTTAGGGCCACAAGAGACCCAGTACTTC
CDR3 protein: CASSGLGPQETQYF

D gene: -
clone size: once
J gene: TRBJ1-1
V gene: TRBV19
CDR3 DNA: TGTGCCAGTACCGAACAGGTTACGAACACTGAAGCTTTCTTT
CDR3 protein: CASTEQVTNTEAFF

D gene: -
clone size: -
J gene: TRBJ2-7
V gene: TRBV19
CDR3 DNA: TGTGCCAGTAGTAGTCAGGGTGCCTACGAGCAGTACTTC
CDR3 protein: CASSSQGAYEQYF

D gene: TRBD1
clone size: -
J gene: TRBJ1-1
V gene: TRBV4-1
CDR3 DNA: TGCGCCAGCAGGGGGACAGGAAGCATTGAAGCTTTCTTT
CDR3 protein: CASRGTGSIEAFF

D gene: TRBD2
clone size: -
J gene: TRBJ2-1
V gene: TRBV15
CDR3 DNA: TGTGCCACCACGGCGACTAGCGGGCACAATGAGCAGTTCTTC
CDR3 protein: CATTATSGHNEQFF

D gene: TRBD1
clone size: -
J gene: TRBJ1-1
V gene: TRBV5-1
CDR3 DNA: TGCGCCAGCAGCTTGCCTCGGACAGGGATGAACACTGAAGCTTTCTTT
CDR3 protein: CASSLPRTGMNTEAFF